This T cell receptor beta chain was found in a study of shared clonotypes between healthy human individuals. How the authors handled the data: There were no quality scores in the junction-only immunoSEQ sequences, so filtering differed. This table comes from immunoSEQ multiplex PCR, and its TCRdb copy is limited to in-frame clones, with some not included. V, J and clone size were drawn from that table, and D and trimming were deduced from the DNA. The sample lists 1.6 million or so clones, roughly 96% occurring once. All the donors were Caucasian adults who lived in Nashville, Tennessee. Germline V lookup: CDR1 SGHDN, CDR2 FVKESK. The V and J ends lost 6 bases and 3 bases, in that order; junction bases with no gene match: 7. CDR3 length: 15 amino acids.

The specimen sequenced was naive CD4+ T cells sorted from blood. Subset: CD45RA+ positively selected. The source is a man aged 25 to 45 in good health. The genes are TRBV14 and TRBJ2-3; TRBD1 matches 9 bases. The DNA for the CDR3 is TGTGCCAGCAGTTCCGGGACAGGGAGGACAGATACGCAGTATTTT. Protein sequence: CASSSGTGRTDTQYF.